These T cell receptor beta chains were read from a single sample in a study of T cells in tuberculosis. The data were produced by immunoSEQ multiplex PCR, yet TCRdb's version contains in-frame clones alone and is incomplete. Of about 33,000 clones in the sample, 92% were seen once. The sample was PBMCs, taken at tuberculosis diagnosis. These receptors all stem from an adult with tuberculosis. Some clones in this sample may be carry-over from other donors' samples. Both conserved end residues are part of each CDR3. A D gene is named only where the DNA matches it firmly. Rows may omit the clone size; those that give it use once, few, many or a size class.

v_call	j_call	d_call	clone_size	cdr3_aa	cdr3_nt
TRBV7-6	TRBJ2-1	NA	NA	CASSLTTLPPPTNEQFF	TGTGCCAGCAGCTTAACCACACTACCGCCACCTACCAATGAGCAGTTCTTC
TRBV6-5	TRBJ1-5	NA	NA	CASSAREVDQPQHF	TGTGCCAGCAGTGCCAGGGAGGTCGATCAGCCCCAGCATTTT
TRBV27	TRBJ2-7	NA	NA	CASSLQGGSHEQYF	TGTGCCAGCAGTTTACAGGGTGGATCCCACGAGCAGTACTTC
TRBV5-4	TRBJ2-7	TRBD2	NA	CASSSDYLADHSYEQYF	TGTGCCAGCAGCTCGGACTACCTAGCGGACCACTCCTACGAGCAGTACTTC
TRBV18	TRBJ1-1	NA	NA	CASSPFLGDEAFF	TGTGCCAGCTCACCTTTTCTGGGAGATGAGGCTTTCTTT
TRBV27	TRBJ2-7	NA	once	CASSLGGGYEQYF	TGTGCCAGCAGTCTCGGGGGTGGCTACGAGCAGTACTTC
TRBV27	TRBJ2-6	NA	NA	CASTFSGANVLTF	TGTGCCAGCACCTTCTCTGGGGCCAACGTCCTGACTTTC
TRBV11-2	TRBJ2-3	TRBD2	NA	CASSSLAAGGTDTQYF	TGTGCCAGCAGCTCTTTGGCGGCGGGAGGCACAGATACGCAGTATTTT
TRBV19	TRBJ2-3	NA	NA	CASSVRTDTQYF	TGTGCCAGTAGTGTCCGGACAGATACGCAGTATTTT
TRBV19	TRBJ1-5	NA	NA	CASSIRGSPKVNQPQHF	TGTGCCAGTAGTATTAGGGGCAGCCCTAAAGTAAATCAGCCCCAGCATTTT
TRBV28	TRBJ1-2	TRBD1	NA	CASSLSGTGVGYTF	TGTGCCAGCAGTTTATCTGGGACAGGGGTTGGCTACACCTTC
TRBV29-1	TRBJ1-2	TRBD1	NA	CSVGGQGPYGYTF	TGCAGCGTTGGTGGACAGGGACCATATGGCTACACCTTC
TRBV19	TRBJ2-7	TRBD1	NA	CASSPSGGYEQYF	TGTGCCAGTAGTCCTTCAGGGGGCTACGAGCAGTACTTC
TRBV6-1	TRBJ2-3	TRBD1	NA	CASSERGRTDTQYF	TGTGCCAGCAGTGAGAGGGGGCGCACAGATACGCAGTATTTT
TRBV7-2	TRBJ1-3	NA	NA	CASSPGSPGNTIYF	TGTGCCAGCAGCCCCGGGAGTCCCGGAAACACCATATATTTT
TRBV6-5	TRBJ2-1	TRBD2	few	CASSYRSGGASEQFF	TGTGCCAGCAGTTATAGGAGCGGGGGGGCGAGTGAGCAGTTCTTC
TRBV15	TRBJ2-1	NA	NA	CATSRTGRAEQFF	TGTGCCACCAGCAGGACGGGAAGGGCTGAGCAGTTCTTC
TRBV5-6	TRBJ1-2	NA	once	CASSLGPGANYGYTF	TGTGCCAGCAGCTTGGGACCCGGAGCTAACTATGGCTACACCTTC
TRBV30	TRBJ2-7	NA	NA	CAWNSAGYEQYF	TGTGCCTGGAATTCGGCGGGATACGAGCAGTACTTC
TRBV6-1	TRBJ1-5	NA	NA	CASSEWRGGSNQPQHF	TGTGCCAGCAGTGAATGGAGGGGAGGGAGCAATCAGCCCCAGCATTTT
TRBV18	TRBJ1-2	NA	once	CASSELDSPPYGYTF	TGTGCCAGCTCGGAATTGGACAGTCCTCCCTATGGCTACACCTTC
TRBV5-1	TRBJ2-1	NA	NA	CASSIQGSLYNEQFF	TGCGCCAGCAGTATACAGGGTTCATTATACAATGAGCAGTTCTTC
TRBV19	TRBJ2-1	NA	NA	CASSIAGSSYNEQFF	TGTGCCAGTAGTATCGCGGGGAGCTCCTACAATGAGCAGTTCTTC
TRBV7-2	TRBJ1-5	TRBD1	once	CASRPTGANQPQHF	TGTGCCAGCAGACCGACAGGGGCTAATCAGCCCCAGCATTTT
TRBV6-4	TRBJ1-1	TRBD1	once	CASRGLGTGGTEAFF	TGTGCCAGCAGGGGTTTAGGCACAGGGGGGACTGAAGCTTTCTTT
TRBV19	TRBJ2-1	NA	few	CASSPPTWRGEQFF	TGTGCCAGTAGTCCTCCGACCTGGCGGGGTGAGCAGTTCTTC
TRBV27	TRBJ2-1	TRBD2	NA	CASTAAGGFDEQFF	TGTGCCAGCACCGCGGCGGGGGGGTTCGATGAGCAGTTCTTC
TRBV6-5	TRBJ2-7	NA	NA	CASKEDSSYEQYF	TGTGCCAGCAAAGAAGATAGCTCCTACGAGCAGTACTTC